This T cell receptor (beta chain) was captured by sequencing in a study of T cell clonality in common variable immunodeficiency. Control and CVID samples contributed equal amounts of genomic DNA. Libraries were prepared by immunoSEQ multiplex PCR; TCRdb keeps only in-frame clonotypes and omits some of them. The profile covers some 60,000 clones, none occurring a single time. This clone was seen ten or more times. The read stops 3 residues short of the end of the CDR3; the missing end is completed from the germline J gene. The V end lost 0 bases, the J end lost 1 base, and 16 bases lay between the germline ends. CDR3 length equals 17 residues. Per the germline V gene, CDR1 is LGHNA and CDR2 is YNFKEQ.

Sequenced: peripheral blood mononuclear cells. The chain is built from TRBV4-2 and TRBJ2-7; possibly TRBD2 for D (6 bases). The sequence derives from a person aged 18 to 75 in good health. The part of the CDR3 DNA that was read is TGTGCCAGCAGCCAAGATTCTAGCCCCGGAGGGTCCTACGAG. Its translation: CASSQDSSPGGSYE. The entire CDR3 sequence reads CASSQDSSPGGSYEQYF.